This T cell receptor (beta chain) stems from a study of cytomegalovirus exposure and HLA in healthy donors. Study-level information: Of 350 to 400 genotyped donors, 81% grouped in the Caucasian-associated ancestry cluster. Findings and caveats of the study: In a later analysis, TCR beta V- and J-gene trimming showed a link to a missense DCLRE1C variant.

PCR employed 60 Vbeta and 13 Jbeta primers. Original processing notes: Later analysis identified tens of millions of unique TCR beta chains, about 11 million shared. Measured with immunoSEQ multiplex PCR; TCRdb has only the in-frame clones, and not every one. V, J and clone size were drawn from that table, and D and trimming were deduced from the DNA. In the table there are over 150,000 clones, 65% to 85% of which are singletons. The CDR3 sequence is 14 residues long. The V gene's germline CDR1 is LNHDA and CDR2 SQIVND (reference sequence). V was clipped by 5 bases and J by 5 bases; unmatched bases: 6. Worth noting for this clone: Antigen specificity is unknown.

The specimen was PBMCs. The source is a woman aged 25 to 45 in good health and CMV-seropositive. The chain couples TRBV19 to TRBJ2-7; TRBD1 agrees at 10 bases. The DNA of the CDR3 is TGTGCCAGTAGTGTCGGGACAGGGGTCCACGAGCAGTACTTC. Translation: CASSVGTGVHEQYF.